These 24 T cell receptor beta chains share one sample of origin, sequenced in a study of identifying expanded T cells in peripheral blood. Data came from immunoSEQ multiplex PCR; TCRdb stores just in-frame clones and leaves some out. The sample has over 45,000 clones; roughly four fifths are singletons. Material for sequencing was blood. Receptors were obtained from a person aged 18-69 years in good health.

This rearrangement joins TRBV7-6 to TRBJ2-7, with 7 bases aligning to TRBD1. The CDR3 spans 15 residues. The germline V gene encodes CDR1 SGHVS and CDR2 FNYEAQ. J was trimmed by 2 bases and V by 5 bases; bases with no gene match: 9. CDR3: CASSAGTVITYEQYF. As DNA, the CDR3 is TGTGCCAGCAGCGCTGGGACAGTTATCACCTACGAGCAGTACTTC.

V is TRBV6-1 and J is TRBJ1-2; D may be TRBD1 (5 bases). Germline V gene sequence: CDR1 MNHNS, CDR2 SASEGT. V was shortened by 0 bases and J by 1 base, with 6 bases between the two germline ends. The CDR3 consists of 14 residues. The CDR3 DNA follows: TGTGCCAGCAGTGAAGCTGGGGGTAACTATGGCTACACCTTC. Encoded protein: CASSEAGGNYGYTF.

This clone was seen only once. The chain combines TRBV5-6 with TRBJ1-1; possible D gene TRBD1, 5 bases. V was cut by 0 bases and J by 0 bases, with 9 bases left in between. The CDR3 consists of 15 residues. Germline V lookup: CDR1 SGHDT, CDR2 YYEEEE. The CDR3, as DNA: TGTGCCAGCAGCTTGGGGGGGTTCATGAACACTGAAGCTTTCTTT. The encoded protein is CASSLGGFMNTEAFF.

V and J are TRBV6-6 and TRBJ1-1; TRBD1 might be the D (5 bases). This CDR3 is 13 amino acids long. The ends were cut back, 7 bases at V and 4 bases at J, with 13 bases in the middle. Germline values: CDR1 MNHNY, CDR2 SVGAGI (reference sequence). CDR3 bases: TGTGCCAGCACGGGGGAGGTGGGCACTGAAGCTTTCTTT. Translating it yields CASTGEVGTEAFF.

J is TRBJ1-1 and V is TRBV9; 7 bases map to TRBD1. In germline, CDR1 is SGDLS, CDR2 YYNGEE. V trimming: 7 bases; J trimming: 4 bases; junction bases outside the gene matches: 13. This CDR3 is built from 15 residues. CDR3 in amino acids: CASANMTGIGTEAFF. CDR3 DNA sequence: TGTGCCAGCGCGAACATGACAGGGATAGGCACTGAAGCTTTCTTT.

V usage is TRBV21-1 and J usage is TRBJ1-1. TRBV21-1 is marked as a pseudogene. The length of the CDR3 is 16 residues. CDR3 nucleotide sequence: TGTGCCAGCAGCAAAGACTTGGGAAAGACGGACACTGAAGCTTTCTTT. Amino acids: CASSKDLGKTDTEAFF.

The chain carries TRBV19 and TRBJ1-3, with a possible D match to TRBD1 (5 bases). Germline CDR1 is LNHDA and CDR2 is SQIVND (reference sequence). The CDR3 runs to 15 residues. Trimming pared 4 bases from V and 4 bases from J, leaving 14 bases between. CDR3 residues: CASSTGQGSGNTIYF. Written as DNA, the CDR3 is TGTGCCAGTAGTACTGGGCAGGGAAGCGGAAACACCATATATTTT. Supplemented by reference TRBV19 and TRBJ1-3, the full variable domain reads DGGITQSPKYLFRKEGQNVTLSCEQNLNHDAMYWYRQDPGQGLRLIYYSQIVNDFQKGDIAEGYSVSREKKESFPLTVTSAQKNPTAFYLCASSTGQGSGNTIYFGEGSWLTVV.

V and J are TRBV14 and TRBJ1-4, with D maybe TRBD1 (5 bases). V shed 0 bases and J shed 5 bases, with 10 bases lying between them. Germline V gene lookup returns CDR1 SGHDN and CDR2 FVKESK. This CDR3 comprises 15 residues. CDR3 loop: CASSQDPYRNEKLFF. For the CDR3, the DNA is TGTGCCAGCAGCCAAGATCCTTACAGGAATGAAAAACTGTTTTTT.

The chain recombines TRBV7-2 with TRBJ1-2; D unclear. Germline V CDR1 and CDR2: SGHTA, FQGNSA. There are 13 residues in the CDR3. Trimming removed 1 base at V and 2 bases at J, with 5 bases between. The CDR3, as DNA: TGTGCCAGCAGCTTAGTCGGGAACTATGGCTACACCTTC. It is translated as CASSLVGNYGYTF. The entire variable domain, with the rest obtained from reference TRBV7-2 and TRBJ1-2, is as follows: GAGVSQSPSNKVTEKGKDVELRCDPISGHTALYWYRQSLGQGLEFLIYFQGNSAPDKSGLPSDRFSAERTGGSVSTLTIQRTQQEDSAVYLCASSLVGNYGYTFGSGTRLTVV.

Here the CDR3 DNA reads TGTGCCAGCAGCCAATCGGGACTAGCGGGGACCGGGGAGCTGTTTTTT. It is translated as CASSQSGLAGTGELFF. The V and J genes are TRBV4-2 and TRBJ2-2, with 13 nucleotides matching TRBD2. The V and J ends lost 2 bases and 5 bases, in that order; junction bases with no gene match: 2. Per germline, CDR1 LGHNA and CDR2 YNFKEQ. This CDR3 has 16 residues.

The chain employs TRBV19 and TRBJ2-7; 12 nucleotides align to TRBD1. Germline assignment: CDR1 LNHDA and CDR2 SQIVND (reference sequence). This CDR3 has 15 amino acids. Trimming cost V 8 bases and J 5 bases; bases outside gene matches: 10. CDR3: CASGNSGTGGHEQYF. CDR3 in DNA: TGTGCCAGTGGCAATTCCGGGACAGGGGGCCACGAGCAGTACTTC.

The CDR3 coding sequence is TGTGCCAGCTCACCGACGGGACTAGCGGTTTACAATGAGCAGTTCTTC. Protein product: CASSPTGLAVYNEQFF. The chain couples TRBV18 to TRBJ2-1, with 11 bases identical to TRBD2. The V and J ends lost 3 bases and 4 bases, in that order; junction bases with no gene match: 5. This CDR3 is built from 16 residues. From germline, CDR1 is KGHSH and CDR2 LQKENI. Full variable domain (remainder filled in from reference TRBV18 and TRBJ2-1): NAGVMQNPRHLVRRRGQEARLRCSPMKGHSHVYWYRQLPEEGLKFMVYLQKENIIDESGMPKERFSAEFPKEGPSILRIQQVVRGDSAAYFCASSPTGLAVYNEQFFGPGTRLTVL.

V and J are TRBV15 and TRBJ1-4, with no clear D. V was pared by 0 bases and J by 8 bases, with 13 bases between. Per germline, CDR1 LNHNV and CDR2 YYDKDF (reference sequence). This CDR3 spans 15 amino acids. The CDR3 coding sequence is TGTGCCACCAGCAGAGAGGCAGGTAGCGGAGAAAAACTGTTTTTT. It specifies CATSREAGSGEKLFF.

V gene TRBV11-3 combines with J gene TRBJ2-7; D is perhaps TRBD2 (5 bases). The CDR3 has 14 amino acids. Germline CDR1 and CDR2: SGHNT and YENEEA. The germline V and J ends were trimmed by 1 base and 4 bases, with 11 bases remaining between them. The CDR3 sequence is CASSLVGTSYEQYF. In DNA, the CDR3 is TGTGCCAGCAGCTTAGTGGGCACTAGTTACGAGCAGTACTTC.

This chain uses TRBV12-2 with TRBJ2-7; the D call of TRBD2 is as the table states it, not checked on the DNA. TRBV12-2 is assigned pseudogene status. This CDR3 spans 16 amino acids. The CDR3 loop reads CASRLKAGLGVYEQYF. The CDR3 DNA reads as TGTGCAAGTCGCCTAAAAGCGGGACTAGGTGTCTACGAGCAGTACTTC.

This chain uses TRBV9 with TRBJ2-1; possible D gene TRBD2, 6 bases. CDR3 length: 14 amino acids. The V gene's germline CDR1 is SGDLS and CDR2 YYNGEE. Trimming shortened V by 0 bases and J by 8 bases, and 12 bases separated the two germline ends. CDR3 sequence reads: CASSVGGVRDEQFF. Written as DNA, the CDR3 is TGTGCCAGCAGCGTAGGCGGGGTTCGGGATGAGCAGTTCTTC. Full variable domain (rest looked up from reference TRBV9 and TRBJ2-1): DSGVTQTPKHLITATGQRVTLRCSPRSGDLSVYWYQQSLDQGLQFLIQYYNGEERAKGNILERFSAQQFPDLHSELNLSSLELGDSALYFCASSVGGVRDEQFFGPGTRLTVL.

The rearrangement uses TRBV5-1 and TRBJ1-1; D not certain. The V and J ends lost 3 bases and 0 bases respectively, with 12 bases between them. This CDR3 contains 15 residues. Germline V gene sequence: CDR1 SGHRS, CDR2 YFSETQ. CDR3 residues: CASSSQAALNTEAFF. The DNA for the CDR3 is TGCGCCAGCAGCTCTCAGGCAGCCTTGAACACTGAAGCTTTCTTT.

V and J are TRBV6-5 and TRBJ2-1; 7 nucleotides match TRBD2. Germline V CDR1 and CDR2: MNHEY, SVGAGI. CDR3 length: 13 amino acids. J lost 13 bases, V lost 2 bases, and 8 bases had no gene match. Here the CDR3 reads CASSYRREANQFF. As DNA, the CDR3 is TGTGCCAGCAGTTACCGTCGGGAGGCGAATCAGTTCTTC.

The V gene is TRBV30, the J gene TRBJ2-5; a possible D gene is TRBD2 (6 bases). The CDR3 totals 16 residues. Germline-derived CDR1 and CDR2 are GTSNPN and SVGIG (reference sequence). V lost 0 bases, J lost 5 bases, and 19 bases lay in between. CDR3 sequence (DNA): TGTGCCTGGAGTGTACAAGCGGGCCTAAAAGCGGAGACCCAGTACTTC. The encoded protein is CAWSVQAGLKAETQYF. The full variable domain, completed using reference TRBV30 and TRBJ2-5, is SQTIHQWPATLVQPVGSPLSLECTVEGTSNPNLYWYRQAAGRGLQLLFYSVGIGQISSEVPQNLSASRPQDRQFILSSKKLLLSDSGFYLCAWSVQAGLKAETQYFGPGTRLLVL.

CDR3: CASSPRSRETQYF. CDR3 coding DNA: TGTGCCAGCTCACCCAGGTCCCGGGAGACCCAGTACTTC. The chain employs TRBV18 and TRBJ2-5; D unclear. Germline V gives CDR1 KGHSH, CDR2 LQKENI. Trimming shortened V by 3 bases and J by 5 bases, and 10 bases separated the two germline ends. The CDR3 loop spans 13 amino acids.

V gene TRBV30 combines with J gene TRBJ2-7; D is ambiguous. The CDR3 is 12 amino acids. CDR1 GTSNPN and CDR2 SVGIG come from the germline V gene (reference sequence). V was cut by 4 bases and J by 3 bases, with 10 bases left in between. This CDR3 is CAWNKAVYEQYF. DNA for the CDR3: TGTGCCTGGAACAAGGCAGTCTACGAGCAGTACTTC.

The table lists this clone with a few counts. V is TRBV18 and J is TRBJ2-3, with D uncertain. Looked up from germline, CDR1 is KGHSH and CDR2 is LQKENI. The CDR3 spans 14 residues. The germline V and J ends were trimmed by 4 bases and 1 base, with 9 bases remaining between them. The CDR3 DNA is TGTGCCAGCTCACAATCCCTGGGCACAGATACGCAGTATTTT. It translates to CASSQSLGTDTQYF.

The chain carries TRBV30 and TRBJ2-7, with TRBD2 matching over 9 bases. This CDR3 spans 15 amino acids. With 5 bases clipped from V and 0 bases from J, the junction kept 8 bases outside the gene matches. CDR1 is GTSNPN and CDR2 is SVGIG in the germline V gene (reference sequence). As DNA, the CDR3 is TGTGCCTGGGCCAGAGCGGGAGGTAGCTCCTACGAGCAGTACTTC. Protein sequence: CAWARAGGSSYEQYF.

This clone appeared once. The genes are TRBV18 and TRBJ1-1, with D tentatively TRBD1 (6 bases). This CDR3 is built from 13 residues. Germline assignment: CDR1 KGHSH and CDR2 LQKENI. V was pared by 4 bases and J by 2 bases, with 8 bases between. The CDR3 loop is CASSQDRNTEAFF. CDR3 in DNA: TGTGCCAGCTCACAGGACAGAAACACTGAAGCTTTCTTT.